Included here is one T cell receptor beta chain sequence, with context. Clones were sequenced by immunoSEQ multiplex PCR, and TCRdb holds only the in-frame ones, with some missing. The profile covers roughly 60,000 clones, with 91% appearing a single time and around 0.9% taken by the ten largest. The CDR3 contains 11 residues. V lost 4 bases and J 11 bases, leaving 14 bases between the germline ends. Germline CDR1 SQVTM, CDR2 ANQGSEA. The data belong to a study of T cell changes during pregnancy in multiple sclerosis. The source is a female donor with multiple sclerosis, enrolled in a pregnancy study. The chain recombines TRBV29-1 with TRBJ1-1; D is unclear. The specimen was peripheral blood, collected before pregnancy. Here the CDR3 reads CSVVDPGRAFF. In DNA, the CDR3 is TGCAGCGTTGTAGATCCGGGGAGGGCTTTCTTT.